One and the same sample provided the 9 T cell receptor beta chains below, sequenced in a study of shared clonotypes between healthy human individuals. Profiling relied on immunoSEQ multiplex PCR, and the TCRdb table lists in-frame clones only, not all of them. This sample yields roughly 2,300,000 clones, of which approximately 90% are seen a single time; 0.37% belongs to the top ten. Sequencing used naive CD4+ T cells from PBMCs. Documented subset: CD45RA+ positively selected. The receptors come from a man younger than 35 in good health. Some clones in this sample may be carry-over from other donors' samples.

J is TRBJ1-5 and V is TRBV27; 9 nucleotides align to TRBD1. The germline CDR1 and CDR2 sequences are MNHEY and SMNVEV (reference sequence). CDR3 length: 14 residues. Unmatched junction bases numbered 2, after V lost 6 bases and J lost 2 bases. CDR3 amino acids: CASRTGGGNQPQHF. In DNA, the CDR3 is TGTGCCAGCAGGACAGGGGGGGGCAATCAGCCCCAGCATTTT.

In DNA form, the CDR3 reads TGTGCCTGGAGTGTAGGCAGGGGGCTGTCTGGAAACACCATATATTTT. Its translation is CAWSVGRGLSGNTIYF. The J gene is TRBJ1-3, the V gene TRBV30; 8 bases align to TRBD1. With 0 bases clipped from V and 1 base from J, the junction kept 5 bases outside the gene matches. Looked up from germline, CDR1 is GTSNPN and CDR2 is SVGIG (reference sequence). The CDR3 spans 16 residues.

This clone was observed a handful of times. The chain uses TRBV5-6 and TRBJ1-4; TRBD1 agrees at 8 bases. Germline V gives CDR1 SGHDT, CDR2 YYEEEE. With V trimmed by 2 bases and J by 10 bases, 13 bases remained unmatched. The CDR3 spans 16 residues. CDR3 loop: CASSLGPDRELGKLFF. DNA of the CDR3: TGTGCCAGCAGCTTAGGTCCGGACAGGGAACTCGGAAAACTGTTTTTT.

The chain joins TRBV12-2 to TRBJ2-1; the table's D call, TRBD2, was not checked against the DNA. TRBV12-2 is an annotated pseudogene. The CDR3 covers 17 residues. The chain's CDR3 is CASRLASLAGGNNEQFF. The CDR3 DNA is TGTGCAAGTCGCTTAGCGTCACTAGCGGGAGGAAACAATGAGCAGTTCTTC.

The V and J genes are TRBV7-8 and TRBJ2-1, with 7 bases aligning to TRBD1. The junction had 11 bases not matched to a gene; V was cut back by 5 bases and J by 7 bases. The CDR3 length is 15 residues. Germline V gene data show CDR1 as SGHVS and CDR2 as FQNEAQ. CDR3 DNA: TGTGCCAGCAGCCTAACACGGACAGGTGGGAATGAGCAGTTCTTC. Its protein product is CASSLTRTGGNEQFF.

The chain joins TRBV6-1 to TRBJ1-2; D unclear. The V end was cut by 7 bases, the J end by 2 bases, with 17 bases between. Germline values: CDR1 MNHNS, CDR2 SASEGT. The CDR3 is 15 residues long. This chain's CDR3 is CASTAPMTGNYGYTF. DNA for the CDR3: TGTGCCAGCACAGCCCCGATGACCGGCAACTATGGCTACACCTTC.

V usage is TRBV9 and J usage is TRBJ1-3; D may be TRBD1 (5 bases). V dropped 0 bases and J dropped 0 bases, with 7 bases sitting between them. The germline CDR1 and CDR2 sequences are SGDLS and YYNGEE. CDR3 length: 15 residues. This CDR3 is CASSVGQLSGNTIYF. DNA for the CDR3: TGTGCCAGCAGCGTAGGACAGCTCTCTGGAAACACCATATATTTT.

In nucleotides, the CDR3 is TGTGCCAGCAGTGAGTCCGGGACAGGGATTAAACGCTACGAGCAGTACTTC. It yields the protein CASSESGTGIKRYEQYF. The rearrangement joins TRBV2 to TRBJ2-7, with 9 bases identical to TRBD1. Germline CDR1 SNHLY, CDR2 FYNNEI. The CDR3 totals 17 residues. Trimming cost V 3 bases and J 3 bases; bases outside gene matches: 12.

The chain joins TRBV7-8 to TRBJ1-4, with TRBD1 identical over 10 bases. V shed 5 bases and J 6 bases; nucleotides not matched to a gene: 6. In germline, CDR1 is SGHVS, CDR2 FQNEAQ. This CDR3 has 15 residues. The chain's CDR3 is CASSPIGTGDEKLFF. The CDR3 DNA reads as TGTGCCAGCAGCCCGATAGGGACAGGGGATGAAAAACTGTTTTTT.